Shown below are 19 T cell receptor beta chains from a single sample sequenced in a study of regulatory T cells in long-lasting Graves disease (dated by TCRdb to about 2021). The time point label for this specimen denotes: newly diagnosed GD, antithyroid drugs for less than 3 months. For both TCR sequencing and RNA sequencing, RNA was extracted from PBMCs in TRIzol. The receptor library was made with multiplex PCR. The data were produced on an Illumina HiSeq 4000. CDR3 regions were amplified by Arm-PCR with iRepertoire HTBI primers to construct TCR beta libraries. TCRdb itself trimmed the public reads at Q25 with fastp, ran MiXCR and retained productive beta chains. Duplicate CDR3 protein sequences are folded into a single record with the most common DNA and genes. This sample has under 300,000 distinct CDR3 sequences in its table, and around a sixth of those were observed once. Together, the top ten hold approximately 15% of the sample.

The sample also formed part of further work on T cells in Graves' hyperthyroidism and ophthalmopathy.

The sample in question was peripheral blood mononuclear cells (PBMCs), obtained at new diagnosis, from a patient treated with antithyroid drugs. The origin of the receptors is a young woman with Graves disease. Donor details come from another sample of the same person, matched by shared clones.

In its sample, this clonotype was seen many times. DNA of the CDR3: TGTGCCAGCAGCACCCAGGGGCTCCGGGAGTACTTC. Translated, it gives CASSTQGLREYF. This chain uses TRBV13 with TRBJ2-7; tentatively, D is TRBD1 (6 bases). With 5 bases removed from V and 11 bases from J, the gap between germline ends came to 16 bases. This CDR3 spans 12 amino acids. Germline CDR1 and CDR2: PRHDT and FYEKMQ (reference sequence).

CDR3: CAWISGRARNYNEQFF. As DNA, the CDR3 is TGTGCCTGGATTTCGGGGAGGGCGAGAAACTACAATGAGCAGTTCTTC. This chain uses TRBV30 with TRBJ2-1; 7 bases are shared with TRBD2. Germline lookup yields CDR1 GTSNPN and CDR2 SVGIG (reference sequence). There are 16 residues in the CDR3. The V gene end was trimmed by 4 bases and the J gene end by 3 bases; junction bases not matched to a gene: 12. Supplemented by reference TRBV30 and TRBJ2-1, the full variable domain reads SQTIHQWPATLVQPVGSPLSLECTVEGTSNPNLYWYRQAAGRGLQLLFYSVGIGQISSEVPQNLSASRPQDRQFILSSKKLLLSDSGFYLCAWISGRARNYNEQFFGPGTRLTVL.

In this sample, this clonotype turned up many times. The rearrangement joins TRBV6-1 to TRBJ1-5, with D possibly TRBD1 on 6 matching bases. CDR3 length: 16 amino acids. Germline-derived CDR1 and CDR2 are MNHNS and SASEGT. The V gene lost 7 bases and the J gene lost 5 bases, with 21 bases spanning the gap. CDR3 bases: TGTGCCAGCAAAGGGTTGGGAAGGGGGAAGGATCAGCCCCAGCATTTT. It specifies CASKGLGRGKDQPQHF.

This clonotype appeared many times. The rearrangement links TRBV20-1 to TRBJ2-1; D is perhaps TRBD2 (7 bases). Germline assignment: CDR1 DFQATT and CDR2 SNEGSKA (reference sequence). The V end was cut by 0 bases, the J end by 5 bases, with 17 bases between. The CDR3 is 16 amino acids. CDR3 DNA: TGCAGTGCTAGAGATCGGGGGGCGACGGCTCACAATGAGCAGTTCTTC. This gives the protein CSARDRGATAHNEQFF.

This clonotype was detected many times. The rearrangement links TRBV19 to TRBJ1-2; D unresolved. V lost 6 bases and J lost 2, with 10 bases in between. The CDR3 totals 13 residues. Germline V lookup: CDR1 LNHDA, CDR2 SQIVND (reference sequence). The CDR3 spells CASSTTGNYGYTF. CDR3 DNA sequence: TGTGCCAGTAGCACGACGGGAAACTATGGCTACACCTTC.

This clonotype came up many times. The chain employs TRBV6-1 and TRBJ2-7; D gene uncertain. The CDR3 consists of 16 residues. V was trimmed by 5 bases and J by 1 base, leaving 18 bases between them. Germline loops: CDR1 MNHNS, CDR2 SASEGT. CDR3 coding DNA: TGTGCCAGCAGTCCCTACCGGGCCTTGACTTCCTACGAGCAGTACTTC. This translates into CASSPYRALTSYEQYF.

This clonotype was counted at least ten times. V gene TRBV5-1 combines with J gene TRBJ1-4, with unresolved D. V lost 4 bases, J lost 5 bases, and 15 bases lay in between. The CDR3 spans 15 residues. Germline CDR1 and CDR2: SGHRS and YFSETQ. The CDR3 reads CASSPRASQNEKLFF. The CDR3 nucleotides read TGCGCCAGCAGCCCGCGGGCCAGCCAGAATGAAAAACTGTTTTTT.

The chain has TRBV30 and TRBJ1-4; D is ambiguous. V was shortened by 1 base and J by 6 bases, with 6 bases between the two germline ends. There are 12 residues in the CDR3. The V gene's germline CDR1 is GTSNPN and CDR2 SVGIG (reference sequence). In DNA, the CDR3 is TGTGCCTGGAGTGCCTTCGATGAAAAACTGTTTTTT. It codes for CAWSAFDEKLFF.

This clonotype was recorded many times. A junction end diverges from the germline sequence, so it may reflect a read error. This chain connects TRBV5-1 to TRBJ1-2; D not certain. Germline V gene lookup returns CDR1 SGHRS and CDR2 YFSETQ. The CDR3 loop spans 15 amino acids. The CDR3 protein is CASSLGEAGTYGYTF. In DNA, the CDR3 is TGTGCCAGCAGCTTGGGTGAGGCAGGCACCTATGGCTACACCTTC.

This clonotype was counted at least ten times. The chain uses TRBV5-6 and TRBJ1-5; 7 nucleotides line up with TRBD1. The CDR3 covers 16 residues. With 3 bases clipped from V and 5 bases from J, the junction kept 11 bases outside the gene matches. CDR1 is SGHDT, CDR2 YYEEEE, per germline. This chain's CDR3 is CASSSFTGVGDQPQHF. The CDR3 DNA follows: TGTGCCAGCAGCTCATTTACAGGGGTGGGGGATCAGCCCCAGCATTTT. The full variable domain, with the rest looked up from reference TRBV5-6 and TRBJ1-5, is DAGVTQSPTHLIKTRGQQVTLRCSPKSGHDTVSWYQQALGQGPQFIFQYYEEEERQRGNFPDRFSGHQFPNYSSELNVNALLLGDSALYLCASSSFTGVGDQPQHFGDGTRLSIL.

This clonotype was seen at least ten times. The rearrangement joins TRBV27 to TRBJ1-2; D not certain. Germline CDR1 is MNHEY and CDR2 is SMNVEV (reference sequence). The CDR3 runs to 15 residues. Trimming pared 7 bases from V and 0 bases from J, leaving 15 bases between. CDR3 nucleotide sequence: TGTGCCAGCATGGTTAGTGGAGTAGCTAACTATGGCTACACCTTC. It specifies CASMVSGVANYGYTF.

Many counts were recorded for this clonotype. The chain joins TRBV3-1 to TRBJ2-7; 9 nucleotides line up with TRBD2. Germline-derived CDR1 and CDR2 are LGHDT and YNNKEL (reference sequence). The CDR3 covers 12 residues. The trim removed 2 bases at V and 7 bases at J, leaving 0 bases unmatched. CDR3 loop: CASSQLAGEQYF. The CDR3 coding sequence is TGTGCCAGCAGCCAACTAGCGGGGGAGCAGTACTTC.

J is TRBJ2-1 and V is TRBV7-6; D gene ambiguous. V lost 2 bases to trimming and J lost 8 bases, with 10 bases between them. This CDR3 has 13 amino acids. Germline-derived CDR1 and CDR2 are SGHVS and FNYEAQ. The CDR3 region is CASSLKGFDEQFF. CDR3 sequence (DNA): TGTGCCAGCAGCTTAAAAGGGTTTGATGAGCAGTTCTTC.

This clonotype was seen repeatedly, ten times or more. The chain has TRBV7-2 and TRBJ1-5, with 8 nucleotides matching TRBD1. CDR1 SGHTA and CDR2 FQGNSA come from the germline V gene. J was trimmed by 8 bases and V by 2 bases; bases with no gene match: 11. The CDR3 consists of 16 residues. CDR3 loop: CASSLRGAGGDEPQHF. As DNA, the CDR3 is TGTGCCAGCAGCTTAAGAGGAGCAGGGGGCGATGAGCCCCAGCATTTT.

In its sample, this clonotype was seen many times. V gene TRBV20-1 combines with J gene TRBJ2-6; no clear D gene. V lost 0 bases and J 0 bases, leaving 9 bases between the germline ends. Germline V lookup: CDR1 DFQATT, CDR2 SNEGSKA (reference sequence). This CDR3 region has 16 residues. CDR3 region: CSARDDTNSGANVLTF. The DNA for the CDR3 is TGCAGTGCTAGAGATGACACCAACTCTGGGGCCAACGTCCTGACTTTC.

The V gene is TRBV18, the J gene TRBJ2-6; D perhaps matches TRBD1 (5 bases). In germline, CDR1 is KGHSH, CDR2 LQKENI. The CDR3 length is 15 residues. V lost 3 bases to trimming and J lost 0 bases, with 6 bases between them. CDR3 DNA: TGTGCCAGCTCACCGACAGTCTCTGGGGCCAACGTCCTGACTTTC. The encoded protein is CASSPTVSGANVLTF. The entire variable domain, with the rest obtained from reference TRBV18 and TRBJ2-6, is as follows: NAGVMQNPRHLVRRRGQEARLRCSPMKGHSHVYWYRQLPEEGLKFMVYLQKENIIDESGMPKERFSAEFPKEGPSILRIQQVVRGDSAAYFCASSPTVSGANVLTFGAGSRLTVL.

This clonotype was counted ten times or more. V usage is TRBV20-1 and J usage is TRBJ1-6, with D maybe TRBD1 (6 bases). The CDR3 has 15 residues. Germline-derived CDR1 and CDR2 are DFQATT and SNEGSKA (reference sequence). Trimming pared 6 bases from V and 8 bases from J, leaving 20 bases between. The CDR3 is CSAQQGSGVHSPLHF. The DNA for the CDR3 is TGCAGTGCCCAACAGGGCTCAGGGGTTCATTCACCCCTCCACTTT.

About this clonotype: This may be a read error, as it is one base from a much larger clone. V and J are TRBV3-1 and TRBJ2-2; D might be TRBD2 (5 bases). CDR1 is LGHDT and CDR2 is YNNKEL in the germline V gene (reference sequence). The CDR3 is 14 residues long. The CDR3 DNA follows: TGTGCCAGCAGCCAAGGGCACATCCCCGGGGAGCCGTTTTTT. Amino acids: CASSQGHIPGEPFF.

Concerning this clonotype: A far larger clone is one base from this, pointing to a likely read error. Likely a read error: the CDR3 ends without its conserved phenylalanine or tryptophan. The CDR3: CASSQGTFATNEKLFL. CDR3 nucleotide sequence: TGTGCCAGCAGCCAAGGAACGTTCGCAACTAATGAAAAACTGTTTCTT. The J gene is TRBJ1-4, the V gene TRBV11-2; D remains ambiguous. Trimming took off 5 bases at V and 0 bases at J, with 13 bases between the two ends. The CDR3 has 16 amino acids. CDR1 and CDR2 (germline): SGHAT, FQNNGV.